This record looks at one TCR beta chain sequence and its context. Mismatch with germline at one junction end may stem from a read error. Each PCR received spiked synthetic TCR analog templates. Sequenced by immunoSEQ multiplex PCR; TCRdb stores in-frame clones only, minus some. The table records around 63,000 clones, roughly 79% of them present only once. Germline CDR1 and CDR2: SSHAT and FNYEAQ (reference sequence). This CDR3 contains 16 residues. These data belong to a study of PD-L1 blockade in urothelial cancer. Time point noted: pretreatment peripheral blood. Every patient provided from 1 to 8 samples, collected pretreatment and on-treatment.

The specimen was PBMCs, collected around atezolizumab (anti-PD-L1) treatment. The clonotype comes from a man in his 70s with urothelial cancer. The chain links TRBV7-7 to TRBJ1-5, with unresolved D. CDR3 sequence reads: CASSHHRDYSNQPQHF. Here the CDR3 DNA reads TGTGCTAGCAGCCATCACCGGGATTATAGCAATCAGCCCCAGCATTTT.